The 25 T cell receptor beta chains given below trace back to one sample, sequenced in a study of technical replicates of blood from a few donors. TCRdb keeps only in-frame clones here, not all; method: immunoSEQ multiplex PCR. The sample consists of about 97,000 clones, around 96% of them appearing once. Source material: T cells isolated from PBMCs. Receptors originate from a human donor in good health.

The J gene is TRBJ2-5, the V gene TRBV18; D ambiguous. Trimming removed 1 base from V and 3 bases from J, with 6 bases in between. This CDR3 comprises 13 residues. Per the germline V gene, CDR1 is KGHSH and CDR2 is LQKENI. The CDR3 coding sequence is TGTGCCAGCTCACCACGGGCAGAAGAGACCCAGTACTTC. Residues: CASSPRAEETQYF.

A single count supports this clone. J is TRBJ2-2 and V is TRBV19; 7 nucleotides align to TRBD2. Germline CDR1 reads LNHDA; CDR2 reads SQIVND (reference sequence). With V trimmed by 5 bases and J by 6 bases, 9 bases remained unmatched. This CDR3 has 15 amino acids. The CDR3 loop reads CASSVAGVRAGELFF. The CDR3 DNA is TGTGCCAGTAGTGTCGCGGGAGTACGGGCCGGGGAGCTGTTTTTT.

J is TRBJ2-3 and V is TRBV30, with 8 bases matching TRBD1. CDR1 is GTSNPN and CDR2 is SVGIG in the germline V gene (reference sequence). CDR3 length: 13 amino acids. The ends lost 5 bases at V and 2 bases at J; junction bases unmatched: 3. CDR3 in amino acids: CAWGQGPTDTQYF. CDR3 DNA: TGTGCCTGGGGACAGGGACCCACAGATACGCAGTATTTT. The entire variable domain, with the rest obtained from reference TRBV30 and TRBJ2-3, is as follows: SQTIHQWPATLVQPVGSPLSLECTVEGTSNPNLYWYRQAAGRGLQLLFYSVGIGQISSEVPQNLSASRPQDRQFILSSKKLLLSDSGFYLCAWGQGPTDTQYFGPGTRLTVL.

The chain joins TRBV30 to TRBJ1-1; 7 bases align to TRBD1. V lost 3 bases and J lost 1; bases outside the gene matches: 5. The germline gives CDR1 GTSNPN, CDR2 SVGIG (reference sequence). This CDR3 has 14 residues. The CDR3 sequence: CAWRADRENTEAFF. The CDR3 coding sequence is TGTGCCTGGAGAGCCGACAGGGAGAACACTGAAGCTTTCTTT.

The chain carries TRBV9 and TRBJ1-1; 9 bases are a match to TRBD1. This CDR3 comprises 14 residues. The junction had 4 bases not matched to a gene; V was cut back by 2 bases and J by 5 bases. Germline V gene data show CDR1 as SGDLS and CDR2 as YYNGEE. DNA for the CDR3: TGTGCCAGCAGCGTTGGGGACAGGGCGACTGAAGCTTTCTTT. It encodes CASSVGDRATEAFF.

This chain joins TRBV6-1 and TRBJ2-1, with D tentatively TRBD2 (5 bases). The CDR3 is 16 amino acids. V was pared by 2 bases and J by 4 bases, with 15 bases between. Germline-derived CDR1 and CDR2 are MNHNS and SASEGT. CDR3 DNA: TGTGCCAGCAGTGAAAGAACGTTAGCGCCGTACAATGAGCAGTTCTTC. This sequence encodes CASSERTLAPYNEQFF.

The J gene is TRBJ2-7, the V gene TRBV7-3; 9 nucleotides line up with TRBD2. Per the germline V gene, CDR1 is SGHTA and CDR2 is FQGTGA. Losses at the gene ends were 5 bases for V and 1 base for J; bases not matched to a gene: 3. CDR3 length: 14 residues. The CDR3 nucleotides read TGTGCCAGCAGCCCTAGCGGGAAATCCTACGAGCAGTACTTC. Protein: CASSPSGKSYEQYF.

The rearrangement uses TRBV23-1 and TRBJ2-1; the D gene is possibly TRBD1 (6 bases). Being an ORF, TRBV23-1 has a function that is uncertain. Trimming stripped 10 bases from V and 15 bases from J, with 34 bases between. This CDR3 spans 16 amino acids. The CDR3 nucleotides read TGCGCCACCTTGGATTCGACAGGTCATCGCGGGCCTGGACGGTTCTTC. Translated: CATLDSTGHRGPGRFF.

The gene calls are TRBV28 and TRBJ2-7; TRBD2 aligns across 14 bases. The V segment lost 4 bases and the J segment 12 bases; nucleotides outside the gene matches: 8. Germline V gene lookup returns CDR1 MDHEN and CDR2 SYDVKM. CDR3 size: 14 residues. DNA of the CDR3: TGTGCCAGCAGTTCCCGGTTTGGACTAGCGGGAGGGTACTTC. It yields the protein CASSSRFGLAGGYF.

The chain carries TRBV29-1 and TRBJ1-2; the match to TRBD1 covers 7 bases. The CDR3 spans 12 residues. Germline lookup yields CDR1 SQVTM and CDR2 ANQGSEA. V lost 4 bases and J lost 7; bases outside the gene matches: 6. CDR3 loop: CSVVLGTAGYTF. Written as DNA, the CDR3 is TGCAGCGTTGTACTCGGGACAGCTGGCTACACCTTC.

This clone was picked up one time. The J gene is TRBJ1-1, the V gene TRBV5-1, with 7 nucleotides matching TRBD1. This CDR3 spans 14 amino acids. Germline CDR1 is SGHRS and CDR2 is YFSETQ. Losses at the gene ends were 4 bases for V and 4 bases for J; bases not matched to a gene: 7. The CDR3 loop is CASSAEQGITEAFF. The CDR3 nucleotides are TGCGCCAGCAGCGCAGAACAGGGGATCACTGAAGCTTTCTTT.

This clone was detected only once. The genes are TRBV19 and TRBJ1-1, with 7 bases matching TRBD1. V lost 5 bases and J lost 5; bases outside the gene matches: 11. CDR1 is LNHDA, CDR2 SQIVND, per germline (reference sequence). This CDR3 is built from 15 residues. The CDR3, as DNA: TGTGCCAGTAGTTTGGCCGGGACAGTTGGGACTGAAGCTTTCTTT. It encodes CASSLAGTVGTEAFF.

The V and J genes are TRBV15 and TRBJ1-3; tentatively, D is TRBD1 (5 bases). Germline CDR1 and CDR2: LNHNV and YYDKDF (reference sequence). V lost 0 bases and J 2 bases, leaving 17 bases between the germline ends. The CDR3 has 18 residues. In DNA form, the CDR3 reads TGTGCCACCAGCAGAGATTCCCCAGGGTTGACCGCTGGAAACACCATATATTTT. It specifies CATSRDSPGLTAGNTIYF.

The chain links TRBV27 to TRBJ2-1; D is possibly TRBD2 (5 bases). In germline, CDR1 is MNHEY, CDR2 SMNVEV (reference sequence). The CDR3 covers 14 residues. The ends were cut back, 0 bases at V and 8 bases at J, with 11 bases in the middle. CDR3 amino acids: CASSLSAGMHEQFF. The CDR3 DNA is TGTGCCAGCAGTTTATCTGCGGGCATGCATGAGCAGTTCTTC.

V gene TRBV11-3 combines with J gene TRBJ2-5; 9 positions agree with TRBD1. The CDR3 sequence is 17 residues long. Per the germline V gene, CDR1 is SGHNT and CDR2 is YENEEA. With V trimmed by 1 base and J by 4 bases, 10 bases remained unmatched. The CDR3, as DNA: TGTGCCAGCAGCTTAGGGGACAGGGTTATAGCGGGAGAGACCCAGTACTTC. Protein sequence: CASSLGDRVIAGETQYF.

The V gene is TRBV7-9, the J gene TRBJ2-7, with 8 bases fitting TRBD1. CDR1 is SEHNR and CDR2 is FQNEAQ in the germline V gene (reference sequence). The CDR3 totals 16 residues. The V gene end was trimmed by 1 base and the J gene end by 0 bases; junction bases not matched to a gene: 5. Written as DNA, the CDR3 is TGTGCCAGCAGCTTAGGGGGGACAGGTCCCTCCTACGAGCAGTACTTC. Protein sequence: CASSLGGTGPSYEQYF.

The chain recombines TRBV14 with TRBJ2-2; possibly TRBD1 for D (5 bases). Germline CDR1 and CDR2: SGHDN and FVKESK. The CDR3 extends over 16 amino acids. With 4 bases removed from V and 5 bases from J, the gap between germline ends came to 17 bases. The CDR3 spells CASSPTGVGPTGELFF. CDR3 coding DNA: TGTGCCAGCAGCCCTACAGGTGTCGGCCCTACCGGGGAGCTGTTTTTT.

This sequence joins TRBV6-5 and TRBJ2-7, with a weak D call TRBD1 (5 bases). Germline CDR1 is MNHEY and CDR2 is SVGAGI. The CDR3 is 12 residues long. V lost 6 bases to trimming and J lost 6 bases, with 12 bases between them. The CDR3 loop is CASRELTGEQYF. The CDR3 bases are TGTGCCAGCAGAGAATTAACAGGCGAGCAGTACTTC.

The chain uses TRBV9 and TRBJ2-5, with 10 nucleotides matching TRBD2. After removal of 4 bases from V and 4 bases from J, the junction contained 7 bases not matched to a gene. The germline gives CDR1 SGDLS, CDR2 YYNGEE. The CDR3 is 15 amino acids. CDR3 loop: CASSPAGGRGETQYF. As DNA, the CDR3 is TGTGCCAGCAGCCCAGCGGGAGGGCGGGGAGAGACCCAGTACTTC.

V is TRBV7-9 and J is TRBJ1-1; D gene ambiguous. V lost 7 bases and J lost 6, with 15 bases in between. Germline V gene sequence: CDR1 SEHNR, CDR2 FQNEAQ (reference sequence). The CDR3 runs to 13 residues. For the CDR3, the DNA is TGTGCCAGCACCAACGAAACAACCGCTGAAGCTTTCTTT. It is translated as CASTNETTAEAFF.

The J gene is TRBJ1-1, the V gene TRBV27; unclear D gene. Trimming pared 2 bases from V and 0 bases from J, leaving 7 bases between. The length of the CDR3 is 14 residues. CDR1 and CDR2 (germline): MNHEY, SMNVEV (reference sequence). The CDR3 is CASSLGQMNTEAFF. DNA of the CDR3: TGTGCCAGCAGTTTAGGCCAGATGAACACTGAAGCTTTCTTT.

DNA for the CDR3: TGTGCCAGCAGCCTTGTAGATACGCAGTATTTT. Residues: CASSLVDTQYF. This chain links TRBV11-2 with TRBJ2-3; no firm D call. The CDR3 is 11 amino acids. Deletions cut 5 bases from V and 5 bases from J, with 5 bases between. The germline gives CDR1 SGHAT, CDR2 FQNNGV.

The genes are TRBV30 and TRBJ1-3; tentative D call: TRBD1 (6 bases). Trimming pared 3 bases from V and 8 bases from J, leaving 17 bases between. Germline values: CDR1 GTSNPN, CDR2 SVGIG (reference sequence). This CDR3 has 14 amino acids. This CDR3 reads CAWRDANRVHTIYF. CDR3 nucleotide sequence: TGTGCCTGGAGGGACGCCAACAGGGTGCACACCATATATTTT. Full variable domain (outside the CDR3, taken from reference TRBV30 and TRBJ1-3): SQTIHQWPATLVQPVGSPLSLECTVEGTSNPNLYWYRQAAGRGLQLLFYSVGIGQISSEVPQNLSASRPQDRQFILSSKKLLLSDSGFYLCAWRDANRVHTIYFGEGSWLTVV.

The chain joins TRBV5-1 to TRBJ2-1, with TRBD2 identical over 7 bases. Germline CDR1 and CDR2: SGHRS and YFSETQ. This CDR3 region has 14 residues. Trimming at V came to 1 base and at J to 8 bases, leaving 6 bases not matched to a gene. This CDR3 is CASSLTLALDEQFF. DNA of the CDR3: TGCGCCAGCAGCTTGACACTAGCGTTGGATGAGCAGTTCTTC.

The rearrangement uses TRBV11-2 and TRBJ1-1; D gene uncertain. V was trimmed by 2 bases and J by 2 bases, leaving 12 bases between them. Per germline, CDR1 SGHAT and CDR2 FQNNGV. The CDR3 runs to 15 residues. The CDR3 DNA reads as TGTGCCAGCAGCTTAAGCCCCGGGATTAACACTGAAGCTTTCTTT. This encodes CASSLSPGINTEAFF.